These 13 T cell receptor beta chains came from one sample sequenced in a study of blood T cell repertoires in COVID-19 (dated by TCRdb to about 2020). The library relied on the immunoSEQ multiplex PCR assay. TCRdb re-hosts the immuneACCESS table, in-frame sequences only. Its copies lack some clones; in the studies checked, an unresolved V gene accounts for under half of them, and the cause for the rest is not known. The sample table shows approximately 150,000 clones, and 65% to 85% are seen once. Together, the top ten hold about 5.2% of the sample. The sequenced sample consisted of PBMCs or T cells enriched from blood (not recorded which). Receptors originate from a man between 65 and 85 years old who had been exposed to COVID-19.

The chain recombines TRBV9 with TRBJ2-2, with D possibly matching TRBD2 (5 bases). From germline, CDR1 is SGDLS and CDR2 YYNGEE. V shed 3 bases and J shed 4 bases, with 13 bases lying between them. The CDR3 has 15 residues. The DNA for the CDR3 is TGTGCCAGCAGCGAGAGGGCCCCGTCCACCGGGGAGCTGTTTTTT. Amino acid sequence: CASSERAPSTGELFF.

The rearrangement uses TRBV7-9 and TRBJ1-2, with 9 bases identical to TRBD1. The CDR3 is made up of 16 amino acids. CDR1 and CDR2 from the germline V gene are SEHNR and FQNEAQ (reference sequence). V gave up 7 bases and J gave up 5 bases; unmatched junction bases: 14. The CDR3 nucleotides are TGTGCCAGCACCAGAGGACAGGGGACCTTCATTTATGGCTACACCTTC. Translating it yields CASTRGQGTFIYGYTF.

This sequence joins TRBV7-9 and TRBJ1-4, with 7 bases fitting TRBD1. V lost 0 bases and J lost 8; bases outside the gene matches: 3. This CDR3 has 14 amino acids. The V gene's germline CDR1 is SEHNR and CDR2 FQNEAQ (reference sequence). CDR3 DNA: TGTGCCAGCAGCTTAGCAGGGGGCGGAGAAAAACTGTTTTTT. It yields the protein CASSLAGGGEKLFF.

As DNA, the CDR3 is TGTGCCAGCAGCTCCGGGACTAGCGGGCTCTACAATGAGCAGTTCTTC. The encoded protein is CASSSGTSGLYNEQFF. The V call is TRBV7-7, the J call TRBJ2-1; 12 bases match TRBD2. CDR3 length equals 16 residues. The germline V gene encodes CDR1 SSHAT and CDR2 FNYEAQ (reference sequence). The trim removed 4 bases at V and 3 bases at J, leaving 4 bases unmatched. The variable domain in full, with the rest retrieved from reference TRBV7-7 and TRBJ2-1, is GAGVSQSPRYKVTKRGQDVTLRCDPISSHATLYWYQQALGQGPEFLTYFNYEAQPDKSGLPSDRFSAERPEGSISTLTIQRTEQRDSAMYRCASSSGTSGLYNEQFFGPGTRLTVL.

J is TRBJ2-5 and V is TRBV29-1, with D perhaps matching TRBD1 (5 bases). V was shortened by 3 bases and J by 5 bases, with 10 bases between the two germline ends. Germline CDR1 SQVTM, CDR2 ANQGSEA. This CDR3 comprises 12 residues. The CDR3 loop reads CSVDLQGETQYF. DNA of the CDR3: TGCAGCGTTGACCTCCAGGGCGAGACCCAGTACTTC.

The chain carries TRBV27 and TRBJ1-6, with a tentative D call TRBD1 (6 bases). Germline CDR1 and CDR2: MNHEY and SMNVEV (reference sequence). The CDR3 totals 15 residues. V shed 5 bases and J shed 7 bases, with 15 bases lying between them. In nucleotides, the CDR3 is TGTGCCAGCAGTGGGGTACAGGGCAACAATTCACCCCTCCACTTT. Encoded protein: CASSGVQGNNSPLHF.

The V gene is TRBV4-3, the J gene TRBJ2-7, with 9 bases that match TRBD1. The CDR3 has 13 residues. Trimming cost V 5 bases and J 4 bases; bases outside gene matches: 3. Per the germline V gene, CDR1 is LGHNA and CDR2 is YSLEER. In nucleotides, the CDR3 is TGCGCCAGCAGCTCGGACAGGGGTTACGAGCAGTACTTC. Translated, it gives CASSSDRGYEQYF.

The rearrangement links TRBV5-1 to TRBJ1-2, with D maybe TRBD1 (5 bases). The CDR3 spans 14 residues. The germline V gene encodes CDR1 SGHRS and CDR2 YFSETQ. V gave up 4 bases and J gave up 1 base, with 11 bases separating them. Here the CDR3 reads CASSARDFNYGYTF. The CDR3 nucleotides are TGCGCCAGCAGCGCCCGGGACTTTAACTATGGCTACACCTTC. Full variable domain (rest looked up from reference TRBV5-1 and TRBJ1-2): KAGVTQTPRYLIKTRGQQVTLSCSPISGHRSVSWYQQTPGQGLQFLFEYFSETQRNKGNFPGRFSGRQFSNSRSEMNVSTLELGDSALYLCASSARDFNYGYTFGSGTRLTVV.

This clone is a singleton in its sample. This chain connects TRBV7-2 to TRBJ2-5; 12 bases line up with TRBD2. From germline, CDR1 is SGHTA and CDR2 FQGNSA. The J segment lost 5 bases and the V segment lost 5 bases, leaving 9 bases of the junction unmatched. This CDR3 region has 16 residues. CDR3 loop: CASSLGLAGLVETQYF. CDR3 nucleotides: TGTGCCAGCAGCCTGGGACTAGCGGGCCTTGTGGAGACCCAGTACTTC.

The chain's CDR3 is CASSHLNPTGANVLTF. Written as DNA, the CDR3 is TGCGCCAGCAGCCACCTCAACCCTACTGGGGCCAACGTCCTGACTTTC. The chain carries TRBV4-3 and TRBJ2-6; no definite D call. The CDR3 has 16 amino acids. Trimming shortened V by 3 bases and J by 2 bases, and 11 bases separated the two germline ends. CDR1 is LGHNA, CDR2 YSLEER, per germline.

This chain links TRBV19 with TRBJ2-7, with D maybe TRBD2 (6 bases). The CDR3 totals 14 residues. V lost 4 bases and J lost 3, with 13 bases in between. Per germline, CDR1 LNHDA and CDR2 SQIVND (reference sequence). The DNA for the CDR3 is TGTGCCAGTAGTACCACGGGACTCCGCTACGAGCAGTACTTC. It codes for CASSTTGLRYEQYF.

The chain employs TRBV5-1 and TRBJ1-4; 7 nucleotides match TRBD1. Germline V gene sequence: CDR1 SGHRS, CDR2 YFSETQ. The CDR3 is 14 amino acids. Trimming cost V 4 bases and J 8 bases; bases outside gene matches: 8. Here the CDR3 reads CASSKTGAGEKLFF. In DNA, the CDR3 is TGCGCCAGCAGCAAAACAGGGGCGGGGGAAAAACTGTTTTTT.

The CDR3 DNA is TGTGCCAGCAGCCTCCCGGGACAGGGGCGAGATACGCAGTATTTT. It codes for CASSLPGQGRDTQYF. The chain joins TRBV11-2 to TRBJ2-3, with TRBD1 matching over 10 bases. From germline, CDR1 is SGHAT and CDR2 FQNNGV. Unmatched junction bases numbered 7, after V lost 5 bases and J lost 5 bases. This CDR3 is 15 amino acids long.